This T cell receptor beta chain was profiled in a study of cytomegalovirus exposure and HLA in healthy donors. Points from the study as a whole: The authors confirmed in vitro that a few CMV-associated chains were specific for CMV antigens. Cytomegalovirus status was reportedly diagnosed by the classifier with high sensitivity and specificity.

Repertoires were generated with immunoSEQ multiplex PCR, while TCRdb's copy carries only in-frame clones and drops some. The sample comprises some 200,000 clones, 84% of which are singletons, and under 15% rests with the top ten. The germline gives CDR1 SNHLY, CDR2 FYNNEI. V was shortened by 7 bases and J by 0 bases, with 21 bases between the two germline ends. The CDR3 contains 18 residues. From the approximately 110-subject validation cohort, which was separate from the approximately 700-subject first cohort, the donors were drawn. In regard to this clone: Its antigen is not identified.

The sample comprised PBMCs. The sequence was collected from a woman between 25 and 40 years old in good health and CMV-seropositive. The chain uses TRBV2 and TRBJ2-2; TRBD2 is a possible D gene (5 bases). The CDR3 loop reads CASKRSTLARSNTGELFF. The DNA for the CDR3 is TGTGCCAGCAAACGCTCGACCCTAGCCCGGTCGAACACCGGGGAGCTGTTTTTT.